Each of the 30 T cell receptor beta chains below was sequenced from the same sample in a study of T cell repertoires in cytomegalovirus infection. Via MiXCR, TCRdb re-called the reads, giving one row per CDR3 protein. The profile shows approximately 260,000 distinct CDR3 sequences, approximately 15% of them singletons. Sequenced sample: CD8+ T cells from PBMCs. All receptors derive from a human donor in good health (CMV status not recorded). Some clones in this sample may be carry-over from other donors' samples.

This clonotype was counted between two and nine times. The V and J genes are TRBV12-3 or TRBV12-4 and TRBJ1-1; TRBD1 agrees at 8 bases. This CDR3 contains 13 residues. Unmatched junction bases numbered 8, after V lost 7 bases and J lost 7 bases. CDR3 amino acids: CASTRTGYIEAFF. The CDR3 DNA follows: TGTGCCAGCACCCGGACAGGGTACATTGAAGCTTTCTTT.

The chain is built from TRBV15 and TRBJ2-1; possible D gene TRBD2, 6 bases. CDR1 is LNHNV, CDR2 YYDKDF, per germline (reference sequence). The CDR3 is 15 amino acids. V gave up 0 bases and J gave up 6 bases, with 12 bases separating them. Here the CDR3 reads CATSRDNTLANEQFF. CDR3 nucleotides: TGTGCCACCAGCAGAGACAATACACTAGCCAATGAGCAGTTCTTC.

J is TRBJ1-6 and V is TRBV10-3; D gene ambiguous. The CDR3 runs to 14 residues. Germline V gives CDR1 ENHRY, CDR2 SYGVKD. With 3 bases removed from V and 8 bases from J, the gap between germline ends came to 11 bases. In DNA, the CDR3 is TGTGCCATCAGTGACCGGTCCGACGATTCACCCCTCCACTTT. Translating it yields CAISDRSDDSPLHF.

This clonotype came up many times. This chain uses TRBV6-6 with TRBJ2-5, with D tentatively TRBD2 (5 bases). The CDR3 is 17 residues long. Trimming took off 5 bases at V and 4 bases at J, with 23 bases between the two ends. Germline V gene data show CDR1 as MNHNY and CDR2 as SVGAGI (reference sequence). The CDR3 region has the DNA TGTGCCAGCAGTGTGCCAGACGGGGTATGGGCTGGAGAGACCCAGTACTTC. Its translation is CASSVPDGVWAGETQYF.

The rearrangement uses TRBV6-2 or TRBV6-3 and TRBJ2-1, with 11 bases lining up with TRBD1. This CDR3 is 16 amino acids long. CDR1 is MNHEY and CDR2 is SVGEGT in the germline V gene. Unmatched junction bases numbered 8, after V lost 2 bases and J lost 8 bases. Here the CDR3 DNA reads TGTGCCAGCAGTTACGAATCCGGGACAGGGGGACATGAGCAGTTCTTC. This encodes CASSYESGTGGHEQFF.

CDR3 in amino acids: CASSTPLGQGTQETQYF. The CDR3 bases are TGTGCCAGCAGTACTCCCTTGGGACAGGGCACTCAAGAGACCCAGTACTTC. The chain is built from TRBV28 and TRBJ2-5; 9 nucleotides agree with TRBD1. Germline V gene lookup returns CDR1 MDHEN and CDR2 SYDVKM. After removal of 5 bases from V and 2 bases from J, the junction contained 12 bases not matched to a gene. CDR3 size: 17 residues.

The table lists this clonotype with many counts. J is TRBJ2-5 and V is TRBV7-9; D could derive from TRBD1 or TRBD2 (5 bases each). The CDR3 runs 14 residues. Germline V gives CDR1 SEHNR, CDR2 FQNEAQ (reference sequence). Trimming shortened V by 1 base and J by 3 bases, and 9 bases separated the two germline ends. DNA for the CDR3: TGTGCCAGCAGCTTAGATCTGGGGGAAGAGACCCAGTACTTC. Its protein product is CASSLDLGEETQYF.

This clonotype came up a few times. The rearrangement joins TRBV29-1 to TRBJ2-3; 8 bases map to TRBD2. J gave up 2 bases and V 7 bases, and 8 bases lay outside the gene matches. The length of the CDR3 is 14 residues. CDR1 is SQVTM and CDR2 is ANQGSEA in the germline V gene. The CDR3 reads CSASGGRATDTQYF. The CDR3 DNA reads as TGCAGCGCCTCGGGGGGGAGGGCCACAGATACGCAGTATTTT.

In its sample, this clonotype was seen a few times. V gene TRBV2 combines with J gene TRBJ2-3, with 7 bases matching TRBD2. J was trimmed by 4 bases and V by 5 bases; bases with no gene match: 12. This CDR3 has 16 amino acids. Germline CDR1 SNHLY, CDR2 FYNNEI. The CDR3 is CASSSLGGGISDTQYF. Here the CDR3 DNA reads TGTGCCAGCAGTTCCCTGGGGGGGGGGATTTCAGATACGCAGTATTTT.

J is TRBJ1-5 and V is TRBV28, with D hard to call. Germline loops: CDR1 MDHEN, CDR2 SYDVKM. V lost 3 bases, J lost 6 bases, and 12 bases lay in between. The CDR3 loop spans 14 amino acids. CDR3 coding DNA: TGTGCCAGCAGTTTTCTTGGGGAGGGTCAGCCCCAGCATTTT. This codes for CASSFLGEGQPQHF.

This clonotype was detected many times. The chain links TRBV7-2 to TRBJ2-1; D possibly corresponds to TRBD1 (7 bases). V shed 3 bases and J shed 9 bases, with 24 bases lying between them. Germline V gives CDR1 SGHTA, CDR2 FQGNSA. This CDR3 spans 17 amino acids. In DNA, the CDR3 is TGTGCCAGCAGCTTCGGACAAGAAGGAGGGGGCAACAGTGAGCAGTTCTTC. Protein sequence: CASSFGQEGGGNSEQFF.

The table lists this clonotype with many counts. The chain employs TRBV7-9 and TRBJ2-7; no clear D. The CDR3 is 14 residues long. Germline assignment: CDR1 SEHNR and CDR2 FQNEAQ (reference sequence). V was cut by 4 bases and J by 0 bases, with 10 bases left in between. The CDR3 sequence is CASSSRLSSYEQYF. The CDR3 DNA is TGTGCCAGCAGCTCCCGATTAAGCTCCTACGAGCAGTACTTC.

This clonotype was recorded many times. This chain links TRBV3-1 with TRBJ2-3, with D possibly being TRBD2 (5 bases). Trimming removed 0 bases at V and 0 bases at J, with 16 bases between. The CDR3 has 18 amino acids. Germline CDR1 reads LGHDT; CDR2 reads YNNKEL (reference sequence). This CDR3 is CASSQDPELVTSTDTQYF. In nucleotides, the CDR3 is TGTGCCAGCAGCCAAGACCCCGAACTAGTGACGAGCACAGATACGCAGTATTTT.

This clonotype turned up a few times. The chain has TRBV19 and TRBJ1-1; D not resolved. V lost 2 bases and J 5 bases, leaving 6 bases between the germline ends. Looked up from germline, CDR1 is LNHDA and CDR2 is SQIVND (reference sequence). The CDR3 is made up of 12 amino acids. CDR3 DNA sequence: TGTGCCAGTAGTATACTGGGTACTGAAGCTTTCTTT. Translation: CASSILGTEAFF.

This clonotype occurred many times. The V and J genes are TRBV7-8 and TRBJ1-1, with unresolved D. Germline CDR1 SGHVS, CDR2 FQNEAQ. The length of the CDR3 is 14 residues. V dropped 4 bases and J dropped 2 bases, with 11 bases sitting between them. CDR3 residues: CASSSAPGNTEAFF. The CDR3 DNA reads as TGTGCCAGCAGCTCCGCCCCGGGCAACACTGAAGCTTTCTTT. The whole variable domain, remainder taken from reference TRBV7-8 and TRBJ1-1, is GAGVSQSPRYKVAKRGQDVALRCDPISGHVSLFWYQQALGQGPEFLTYFQNEAQLDKSGLPSDRFFAERPEGSVSTLKIQRTQQEDSAVYLCASSSAPGNTEAFFGQGTRLTVV.

This clonotype was recorded many times. The CDR3 sequence is CASSLGTGPYSNQPQHF. CDR3 nucleotides: TGTGCCAGCAGTTTAGGGACAGGACCATATAGCAATCAGCCCCAGCATTTT. The rearrangement uses TRBV12-3 or TRBV12-4 and TRBJ1-5, with 7 bases aligning to TRBD1. V lost 1 base, J lost 0 bases, and 6 bases stayed unmatched. The CDR3 totals 17 residues.

The chain employs TRBV2 and TRBJ2-4, with D maybe TRBD2 (6 bases). The CDR3 is 16 amino acids. V lost 2 bases to trimming and J lost 0 bases, with 11 bases between them. The germline CDR1 and CDR2 sequences are SNHLY and FYNNEI. This CDR3 reads CASSEPWGLAKNIQYF. In nucleotides, the CDR3 is TGTGCCAGCAGTGAACCCTGGGGACTAGCCAAAAACATTCAGTACTTC.

For this clonotype: This clone may be a read error of a much larger clone one base away. V usage is TRBV20-1 and J usage is TRBJ1-5; a weak D match, TRBD1 (5 bases). Trimming cost V 6 bases and J 3 bases, with 9 bases left between them. Germline values: CDR1 DFQATT, CDR2 SNEGSKA (reference sequence). CDR3 size: 12 residues. The CDR3 loop is CSAWGSNQPQHF. The CDR3 DNA sequence: TGCAGTGCCTGGGGGTCCAATCAGCCCCAGCATTTT.

CDR3 region: CASLGGNEKLFF. The CDR3 DNA reads as TGTGCCAGCCTTGGGGGGAATGAAAAACTGTTTTTT. The chain couples TRBV7-9 to TRBJ1-4; tentatively, D is TRBD1 (5 bases). Germline CDR1 reads SEHNR; CDR2 reads FQNEAQ (reference sequence). Trimming took off 8 bases at V and 5 bases at J, with 9 bases between the two ends. This CDR3 spans 12 amino acids.

This clonotype came up a few times. The chain employs TRBV15 and TRBJ2-7; D ambiguous. Trimming removed 4 bases at V and 3 bases at J, with 13 bases between. Per the germline V gene, CDR1 is LNHNV and CDR2 is YYDKDF (reference sequence). This CDR3 region has 14 residues. This CDR3 reads CATSKAKGDYEQYF. The CDR3, as DNA: TGTGCCACCAGCAAAGCCAAGGGTGACTACGAGCAGTACTTC.

This clonotype was observed many times. The gene calls are TRBV7-6 and TRBJ1-5, with D unclear. This CDR3 has 15 amino acids. With 5 bases removed from V and 4 bases from J, the gap between germline ends came to 15 bases. CDR1 and CDR2 from the germline V gene are SGHVS and FNYEAQ. The CDR3 DNA reads as TGTGCCAGCAGCACCAAACTAGGGTTTAATCAGCCCCAGCATTTT. This gives the protein CASSTKLGFNQPQHF.

This clonotype was detected many times. This sequence joins TRBV28 and TRBJ2-3, with D perhaps matching TRBD2 (6 bases). The germline V gene encodes CDR1 MDHEN and CDR2 SYDVKM. The V gene lost 7 bases and the J gene lost 5 bases, with 16 bases spanning the gap. The CDR3 has 14 residues. The CDR3 region is CASTHSGELDTQYF. The DNA for the CDR3 is TGTGCCAGCACTCACTCGGGGGAGTTAGATACGCAGTATTTT.

On this clonotype itself: Possible read error: a much larger clone is one base away. This chain uses TRBV5-5 with TRBJ1-2; tentative D call: TRBD1 (5 bases). The CDR3 length is 17 residues. CDR1 SGHKS and CDR2 YYEKEE come from the germline V gene (reference sequence). The CDR3 region is CAGSLEVGTDFYYGYTF. CDR3 DNA sequence: TGTGCCGGCAGCTTGGAAGTGGGGACTGACTTCTATTATGGCTACACCTTC.

The CDR3 is CASSSLSSVTLLETQYF. The CDR3, as DNA: TGTGCCAGCAGTTCTCTTTCTTCCGTAACGTTGCTGGAGACCCAGTACTTC. The chain couples TRBV27 to TRBJ2-5; D is unresolved. Trimming removed 4 bases at V and 5 bases at J, with 23 bases between. Per germline, CDR1 MNHEY and CDR2 SMNVEV (reference sequence). The length of the CDR3 is 17 residues.

This chain connects TRBV4-1 to TRBJ2-7; D not resolved. Germline V gene data show CDR1 as MGHRA and CDR2 as YSYEKL. Trimming removed 0 bases from V and 2 bases from J, with 11 bases in between. The CDR3 has 15 amino acids. CDR3 protein: CASSQDPGYPYEQYF. CDR3 sequence (DNA): TGCGCCAGCAGCCAAGATCCCGGGTACCCCTACGAGCAGTACTTC.

The chain uses TRBV6-6 and TRBJ1-5; D is unclear. The CDR3 loop spans 13 amino acids. Per the germline V gene, CDR1 is MNHNY and CDR2 is SVGAGI (reference sequence). Trimming shortened V by 1 base and J by 9 bases, and 10 bases separated the two germline ends. DNA for the CDR3: TGTGCCAGCAGTTACTTGGACGGGTGGCCCCAGCATTTT. Its translation: CASSYLDGWPQHF.

V is TRBV20-1 and J is TRBJ1-2; possible D gene TRBD1, 6 bases. Germline V gene data show CDR1 as DFQATT and CDR2 as SNEGSKA (reference sequence). V lost 0 bases, J lost 5 bases, and 13 bases lay in between. This CDR3 comprises 14 residues. The CDR3 DNA follows: TGCAGTGCTAGAGAACGGTTGGGGACATATGGCTACACCTTC. Its protein is CSARERLGTYGYTF.

The CDR3 DNA is TGCAGTGCTAGGGGCCGCGGGCCCCACTACAATGAGCAGTTCTTC. Translated, it gives CSARGRGPHYNEQFF. This chain uses TRBV20-1 with TRBJ2-1, with D perhaps matching TRBD2 (5 bases). Germline CDR1 and CDR2: DFQATT and SNEGSKA (reference sequence). The V end was cut by 3 bases, the J end by 3 bases, with 15 bases between. CDR3 length: 15 residues.

V and J are TRBV15 and TRBJ2-3; 8 bases agree with TRBD2. The CDR3 sequence is 14 residues long. Germline V gene data show CDR1 as LNHNV and CDR2 as YYDKDF (reference sequence). J lost 4 bases, V lost 4 bases, and 4 bases had no gene match. The CDR3 DNA reads as TGTGCCACCAGCACGGGGGGGGGATCAGATACGCAGTATTTT. Its protein is CATSTGGGSDTQYF.

This clonotype came up many times. The chain employs TRBV25-1 and TRBJ1-2; 7 bases agree with TRBD1. The CDR3 contains 15 residues. In germline, CDR1 is MGHDK, CDR2 SYGVNS. Losses at the gene ends were 1 base for V and 6 bases for J; bases not matched to a gene: 8. Here the CDR3 DNA reads TGTGCCAGCAGTGAATTCGCTTCGACAGGGAATGGCTACACCTTC. Its protein product is CASSEFASTGNGYTF.